The T cell receptor beta chain under discussion was sequenced for a study of patients and donors after allogeneic stem cell transplantation. TCRdb called the RT-PCR reads again in MiXCR, with one record for every CDR3 protein. The data show roughly 40,000 distinct CDR3 sequences, over 25% seen once. V dropped 3 bases and J dropped 0 bases, with 8 bases sitting between them. Germline CDR1 reads ENHRY; CDR2 reads SYGVKD. The CDR3 runs to 14 residues. This clonotype was counted many times. This sequence was found in a human donor who was either an allogeneic HSCT recipient or a stem cell or donor lymphocyte infusion donor (not recorded which). It is not recorded whose cells these are; they may come from a transplant donor. The chain joins TRBV10-3 to TRBJ1-1, with no clear D. Sequencing was performed on blood, either unsorted or a sorted T cell fraction (not recorded which). The CDR3 coding sequence is TGTGCCATCAGTGATTATACTATGAACACTGAAGCTTTCTTT. Its protein product is CAISDYTMNTEAFF.